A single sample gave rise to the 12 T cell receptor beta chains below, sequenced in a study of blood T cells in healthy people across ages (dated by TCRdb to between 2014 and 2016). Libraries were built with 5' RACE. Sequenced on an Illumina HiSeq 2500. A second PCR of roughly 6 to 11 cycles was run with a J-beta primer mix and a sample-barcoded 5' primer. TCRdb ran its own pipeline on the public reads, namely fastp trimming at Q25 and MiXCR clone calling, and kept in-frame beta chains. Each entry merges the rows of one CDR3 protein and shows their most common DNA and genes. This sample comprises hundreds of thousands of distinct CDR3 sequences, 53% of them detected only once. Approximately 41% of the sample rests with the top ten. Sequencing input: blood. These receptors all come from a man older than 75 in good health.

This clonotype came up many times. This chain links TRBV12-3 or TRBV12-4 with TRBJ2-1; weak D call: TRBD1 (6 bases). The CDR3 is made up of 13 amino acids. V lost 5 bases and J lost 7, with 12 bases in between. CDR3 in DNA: TGTGCCAGCAGTCTGCATCAGGGGAATGAGCAGTTCTTC. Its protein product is CASSLHQGNEQFF.

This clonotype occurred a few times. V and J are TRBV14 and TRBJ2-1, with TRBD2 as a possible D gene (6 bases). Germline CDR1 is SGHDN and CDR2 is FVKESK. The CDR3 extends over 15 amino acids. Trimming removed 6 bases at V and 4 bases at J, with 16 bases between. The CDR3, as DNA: TGTGCCAGCAGTCCCAGGACTACCCTATACAATGAGCAGTTCTTC. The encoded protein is CASSPRTTLYNEQFF.

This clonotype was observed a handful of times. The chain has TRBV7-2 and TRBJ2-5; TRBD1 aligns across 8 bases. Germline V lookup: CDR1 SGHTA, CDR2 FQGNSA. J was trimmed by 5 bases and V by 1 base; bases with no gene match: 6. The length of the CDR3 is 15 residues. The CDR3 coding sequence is TGTGCCAGCAGCTTAGTAGGACAGGGAAGGGAGACCCAGTACTTC. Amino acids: CASSLVGQGRETQYF.

In nucleotides, the CDR3 is TGTGCCAGCAGCTACAGACGACTAGGGGCGATTGAGCAGTACTTC. It specifies CASSYRRLGAIEQYF. The rearrangement links TRBV13 to TRBJ2-7, with a weak D call TRBD2 (6 bases). The CDR3 sequence is 15 residues long. V was cut by 4 bases and J by 7 bases, with 20 bases left in between. The germline gives CDR1 PRHDT, CDR2 FYEKMQ (reference sequence).

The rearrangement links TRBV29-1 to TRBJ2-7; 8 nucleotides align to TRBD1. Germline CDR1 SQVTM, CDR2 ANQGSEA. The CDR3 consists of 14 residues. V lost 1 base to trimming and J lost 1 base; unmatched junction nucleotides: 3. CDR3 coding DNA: TGCAGCGTTGAAGGGACAGGGTATTCCTACGAGCAGTACTTC. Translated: CSVEGTGYSYEQYF.

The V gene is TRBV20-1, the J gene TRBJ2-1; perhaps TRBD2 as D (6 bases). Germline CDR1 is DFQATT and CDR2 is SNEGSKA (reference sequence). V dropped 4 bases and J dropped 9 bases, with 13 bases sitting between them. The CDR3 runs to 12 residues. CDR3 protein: CSANIAGGEQFF. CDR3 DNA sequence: TGCAGTGCTAATATTGCCGGGGGTGAGCAGTTCTTC.

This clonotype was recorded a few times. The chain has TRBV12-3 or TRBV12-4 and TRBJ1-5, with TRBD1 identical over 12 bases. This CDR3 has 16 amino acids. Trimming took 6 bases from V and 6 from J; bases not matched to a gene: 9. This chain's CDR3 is CASRLGTGGGSQPQHF. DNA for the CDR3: TGTGCCAGCAGGCTAGGGACAGGGGGCGGTTCTCAGCCCCAGCATTTT.

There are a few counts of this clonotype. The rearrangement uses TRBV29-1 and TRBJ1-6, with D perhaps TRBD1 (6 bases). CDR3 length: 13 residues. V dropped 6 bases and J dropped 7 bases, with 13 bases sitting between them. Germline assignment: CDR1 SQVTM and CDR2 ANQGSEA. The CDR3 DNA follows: TGCAGCGTCTCGACAGGCGGGAATTCACCCCTCCACTTT. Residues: CSVSTGGNSPLHF.

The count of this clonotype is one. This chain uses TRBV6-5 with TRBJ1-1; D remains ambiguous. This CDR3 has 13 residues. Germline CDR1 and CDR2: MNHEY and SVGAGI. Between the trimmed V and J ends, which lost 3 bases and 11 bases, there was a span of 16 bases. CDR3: CASSYSGNLGAFF. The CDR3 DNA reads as TGTGCCAGCAGTTATTCCGGGAATCTTGGGGCTTTCTTT.

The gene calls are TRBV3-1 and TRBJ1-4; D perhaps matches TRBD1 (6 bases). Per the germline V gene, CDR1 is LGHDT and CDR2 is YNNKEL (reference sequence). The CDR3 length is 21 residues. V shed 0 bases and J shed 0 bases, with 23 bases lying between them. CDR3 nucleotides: TGTGCCAGCAGCCAAGATCTTGGGACGGGACAACAACTTGCAACTAATGAAAAACTGTTTTTT. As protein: CASSQDLGTGQQLATNEKLFF.

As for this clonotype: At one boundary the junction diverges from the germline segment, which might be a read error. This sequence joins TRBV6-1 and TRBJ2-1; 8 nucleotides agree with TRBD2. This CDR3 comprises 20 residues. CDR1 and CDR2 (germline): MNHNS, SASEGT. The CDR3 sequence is CASSLSTVIPAGGSDNEQFF. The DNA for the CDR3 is TGTGCCAGCAGTCTTTCGACAGTTATACCCGCGGGGGGCTCCGACAATGAGCAGTTCTTC.

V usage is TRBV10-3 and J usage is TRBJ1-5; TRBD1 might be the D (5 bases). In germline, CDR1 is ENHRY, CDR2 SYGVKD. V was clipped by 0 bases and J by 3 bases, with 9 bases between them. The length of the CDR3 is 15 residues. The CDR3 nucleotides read TGTGCCATCAGTGAGTCGACAGCGATCAATCAGCCCCAGCATTTT. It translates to CAISESTAINQPQHF.